These 28 T cell receptor beta chains came from one sample sequenced in a study of blood T cells in healthy people across ages. Then a second PCR, running roughly 7 to 11 cycles, was carried out with a sample-barcoded 5' primer and a J-beta primer mix. TCRdb reprocessed the 5' RACE reads with MiXCR, giving one entry per CDR3 protein. The data show around 1.5 million distinct CDR3 sequences, roughly 32% seen once. Sequencing was done on a sample of blood. The origin of the receptors is a woman in her twenties or thirties in good health.

The genes are TRBV20-1 and TRBJ2-7; 7 nucleotides align to TRBD2. This CDR3 contains 15 residues. The germline V gene has CDR1 DFQATT and CDR2 SNEGSKA (reference sequence). With 0 bases clipped from V and 5 bases from J, the junction kept 10 bases outside the gene matches. CDR3 amino acids: CSARDWAGAVNEQYF. The CDR3, as DNA: TGCAGTGCTAGAGATTGGGCGGGAGCAGTAAACGAGCAGTACTTC.

The sample holds many counts of this clonotype. This chain uses TRBV7-2 with TRBJ2-1, with D hard to call. The CDR3 contains 11 residues. V lost 3 bases to trimming and J lost 3 bases, with 0 bases between them. CDR1 SGHTA and CDR2 FQGNSA come from the germline V gene. Here the CDR3 reads CASSFYNEQFF. CDR3 nucleotides: TGTGCCAGCAGCTTCTACAATGAGCAGTTCTTC.

This clonotype was counted a few times. The chain links TRBV9 to TRBJ1-2, with 8 bases matching TRBD1. The ends lost 0 bases at V and 5 bases at J; junction bases unmatched: 9. The CDR3 has 16 residues. CDR1 SGDLS and CDR2 YYNGEE come from the germline V gene. The CDR3 spells CASSVAQGASQYGYTF. DNA of the CDR3: TGTGCCAGCAGCGTAGCGCAGGGGGCCTCACAATATGGCTACACCTTC.

This clonotype occurred many times. V and J are TRBV20-1 and TRBJ2-3; no firm D call. Germline-derived CDR1 and CDR2 are DFQATT and SNEGSKA (reference sequence). The CDR3 has 13 amino acids. Trimming pared 5 bases from V and 2 bases from J, leaving 11 bases between. CDR3 sequence (DNA): TGCAGTGCTGACTCTGAAAACACAGATACGCAGTATTTT. It codes for CSADSENTDTQYF.

V usage is TRBV30 and J usage is TRBJ1-5, with a possible D match to TRBD1 (6 bases). The V end lost 4 bases, the J end lost 9 bases, and 19 bases lay between the germline ends. CDR3 length: 14 amino acids. Per germline, CDR1 GTSNPN and CDR2 SVGIG (reference sequence). The CDR3 reads CAWTRGGRQPPQHF. The CDR3 DNA reads as TGTGCCTGGACGAGAGGGGGGCGGCAACCGCCCCAGCATTTT.

This clonotype has a count of ten or more. The rearrangement links TRBV29-1 to TRBJ2-1; 12 nucleotides line up with TRBD2. Germline CDR1 is SQVTM and CDR2 is ANQGSEA. CDR3 size: 15 residues. The J segment lost 9 bases and the V segment lost 2 bases, leaving 8 bases of the junction unmatched. DNA for the CDR3: TGCAGCGTTGAATTACTAGCGGGAGGAGGGGGTGAGCAGTTCTTC. Translation: CSVELLAGGGGEQFF.

The CDR3 is CASSQKRLDTQYF. CDR3 coding DNA: TGTGCCAGCAGCCAAAAGAGACTAGATACGCAGTATTTT. The V and J genes are TRBV14 and TRBJ2-3; D call uncertain. The CDR3 covers 13 residues. Germline CDR1 is SGHDN and CDR2 is FVKESK. V was clipped by 2 bases and J by 5 bases, with 8 bases between them.

This clonotype has only a few counts. The CDR3 DNA is TGTGCCAGCAGCCACAGACAGGGCGGCTACACCTTC. Its translation: CASSHRQGGYTF. The rearrangement joins TRBV7-2 to TRBJ1-2; 7 bases fit TRBD1. V gave up 5 bases and J gave up 8 bases; unmatched junction bases: 5. The germline gives CDR1 SGHTA, CDR2 FQGNSA. The CDR3 consists of 12 residues.

This clonotype has a handful of counts. This chain connects TRBV6-5 to TRBJ2-3; TRBD1 is a possible D gene (6 bases). Trimming removed 7 bases from V and 1 base from J, with 12 bases in between. The CDR3 has 14 residues. CDR1 is MNHEY, CDR2 SVGAGI, per germline. Here the CDR3 DNA reads TGTGCCAGCATTGGGGGCCCGGGCACAGATACGCAGTATTTT. This encodes CASIGGPGTDTQYF.

This chain connects TRBV5-1 to TRBJ2-7; maybe TRBD1 (6 bases). Germline V gene sequence: CDR1 SGHRS, CDR2 YFSETQ. The CDR3 spans 15 residues. V was clipped by 2 bases and J by 2 bases, with 14 bases between them. CDR3 sequence (DNA): TGCGCCAGCAGCTTTATGTCCAGGGGCGCCTACGAGCAGTACTTC. As protein: CASSFMSRGAYEQYF.

This clonotype has a handful of counts. V and J are TRBV20-1 and TRBJ1-5, with D uncertain. Germline-derived CDR1 and CDR2 are DFQATT and SNEGSKA (reference sequence). Between the trimmed V and J ends, which lost 0 bases and 1 base, there was a span of 7 bases. The CDR3 has 14 amino acids. The CDR3 is CSAREPLSNQPQHF. The CDR3, as DNA: TGCAGTGCTAGAGAGCCCCTGAGCAATCAGCCCCAGCATTTT.

This clonotype has at least ten counts. This sequence joins TRBV20-1 and TRBJ2-3; 12 positions match TRBD2. CDR1 and CDR2 (germline): DFQATT, SNEGSKA (reference sequence). The CDR3 is made up of 14 amino acids. V lost 3 bases, J lost 5 bases, and 3 bases stayed unmatched. CDR3 nucleotide sequence: TGCAGTGCTAGTGCTAGCGGGGGGGTAGATACGCAGTATTTT. Translated: CSASASGGVDTQYF.

In its sample, this clonotype was seen a few times. The chain is built from TRBV7-8 and TRBJ2-3; TRBD2 agrees at 13 bases. After removal of 5 bases from V and 8 bases from J, the junction contained 13 bases not matched to a gene. Germline values: CDR1 SGHVS, CDR2 FQNEAQ. The CDR3 length is 17 residues. For the CDR3, the DNA is TGTGCCAGCAGCCCTTGGACTAGCGGGGGTGGCATCAGTACGCAGTATTTT. This codes for CASSPWTSGGGISTQYF.

About this clonotype itself: Since a much larger clone is just one base distant, this may be a read error. CDR3 DNA: TGCAGCGTTGCGACCAGCACAGATACGCAGTATTTT. Encoded protein: CSVATSTDTQYF. The chain carries TRBV29-1 and TRBJ2-3; no clear D. V lost 4 bases and J 0 bases, leaving 5 bases between the germline ends. Germline V lookup: CDR1 SQVTM, CDR2 ANQGSEA. The CDR3 length is 12 residues.

This clonotype has ten or more counts. This chain connects TRBV10-3 to TRBJ2-5; 11 bases are shared with TRBD2. V shed 4 bases, J shed 1 base, and the junction held 8 bases outside the gene matches. The CDR3 extends over 17 amino acids. Germline CDR1 is ENHRY and CDR2 is SYGVKD. The CDR3 spells CAISGRLAGPFQETQYF. The DNA for the CDR3 is TGTGCCATCAGTGGGAGACTAGCGGGGCCGTTCCAAGAGACCCAGTACTTC.

The chain joins TRBV20-1 to TRBJ2-3; possibly TRBD2 for D (5 bases). From germline, CDR1 is DFQATT and CDR2 SNEGSKA (reference sequence). The CDR3 totals 12 residues. The V end lost 6 bases, the J end lost 5 bases, and 12 bases lay between the germline ends. The DNA for the CDR3 is TGCAGTGCCAGTAGCGAAATAGATACGCAGTATTTT. It encodes CSASSEIDTQYF.

Concerning this clonotype itself: One end of the junction is discordant with germline, which a read error may explain. The chain uses TRBV5-6 and TRBJ2-1; possible D gene TRBD2, 7 bases. The CDR3 extends over 18 amino acids. Germline loops: CDR1 SGHDT, CDR2 YYEEEE. The DNA for the CDR3 is TGTGCCCGCAGCCCTCCGGGGGGCCTTCTACCGCCATACAATGAGCAGTTCTTC. Amino acid sequence: CARSPPGGLLPPYNEQFF.

The chain has TRBV7-9 and TRBJ2-1; D might be TRBD2 (7 bases). The germline V gene has CDR1 SEHNR and CDR2 FQNEAQ (reference sequence). V shed 0 bases and J shed 5 bases, with 14 bases lying between them. There are 16 residues in the CDR3. The CDR3: CASSLAGGPVNNEQFF. DNA of the CDR3: TGTGCCAGCAGCTTAGCGGGGGGGCCGGTTAACAATGAGCAGTTCTTC.

The V call is TRBV12-3 or TRBV12-4, the J call TRBJ2-1; D is uncertain. V was clipped by 6 bases and J by 7 bases, with 10 bases between them. CDR3 length: 12 residues. The CDR3 nucleotides read TGTGCCAGCAGCCACGGTAAAAATGAGCAGTTCTTC. This gives the protein CASSHGKNEQFF.

The chain combines TRBV27 with TRBJ2-5; D is uncertain. V was shortened by 2 bases and J by 11 bases, with 21 bases between the two germline ends. The CDR3 length is 15 residues. Germline CDR1 reads MNHEY; CDR2 reads SMNVEV (reference sequence). The CDR3: CASSLKTPHAGRQYF. CDR3 nucleotide sequence: TGTGCCAGCAGTTTAAAGACCCCTCATGCCGGTAGGCAGTACTTC.

In regard to this clonotype: This may be a read error: a much more frequent sequence differs by one nucleotide. CDR3 DNA sequence: TGCAGCGTGGGGGACAGGGACCAGTTCTTC. As protein: CSVGDRDQFF. The chain uses TRBV29-1 and TRBJ2-1; 9 bases fit TRBD1. J lost 13 bases, V lost 6 bases, and 4 bases had no gene match. CDR3 size: 10 residues. CDR1 SQVTM and CDR2 ANQGSEA come from the germline V gene.

V is TRBV5-1 and J is TRBJ2-1; 11 bases are shared with TRBD2. This CDR3 spans 15 amino acids. Unmatched junction bases numbered 7, after V lost 7 bases and J lost 4 bases. Looked up from germline, CDR1 is SGHRS and CDR2 is YFSETQ. CDR3 nucleotides: TGCGCCAGCGGAAAAGGGACTAGCGGTTACAATGAGCAGTTCTTC. Translating it yields CASGKGTSGYNEQFF.

Of note for this clonotype: A read error may account for a junction end that differs from germline. V and J are TRBV20-1 and TRBJ1-2, with D possibly matching TRBD1 (5 bases). Germline assignment: CDR1 DFQATT and CDR2 SNEGSKA (reference sequence). The CDR3 loop spans 18 amino acids. The CDR3 sequence: CSARLETLGPSINYGYTF. The CDR3 nucleotides are TGCAGTGCTAGACTGGAGACTTTGGGACCGAGTATTAACTATGGTTACACCTTC.

The rearrangement links TRBV4-1 to TRBJ1-1, with D perhaps TRBD1 (6 bases). V lost 1 base, J lost 1 base, and 13 bases lay in between. CDR1 and CDR2 from the germline V gene are MGHRA and YSYEKL. The CDR3 is 16 residues long. CDR3 sequence (DNA): TGCGCCAGCAGCCAAGTACGGGGGCGTGCGAACACTGAAGCTTTCTTT. It is translated as CASSQVRGRANTEAFF.

This clonotype was seen at least ten times. The chain links TRBV9 to TRBJ2-5, with D tentatively TRBD2 (5 bases). Germline V gene sequence: CDR1 SGDLS, CDR2 YYNGEE. The CDR3 spans 15 residues. V lost 4 bases and J lost 1, with 14 bases in between. The CDR3 sequence: CASSPRGTAQETQYF. In DNA form, the CDR3 reads TGTGCCAGCAGCCCCCGGGGTACTGCCCAAGAGACCCAGTACTTC.

This clonotype was recorded a few times. This chain links TRBV5-1 with TRBJ1-1; 8 bases map to TRBD1. With 4 bases clipped from V and 11 bases from J, the junction kept 4 bases outside the gene matches. This CDR3 region has 11 residues. The germline CDR1 and CDR2 sequences are SGHRS and YFSETQ. The CDR3 is CASSADREAFF. The CDR3 DNA reads as TGCGCCAGCAGCGCGGACAGGGAGGCTTTCTTT.

This clonotype was counted only a few times. The chain recombines TRBV9 with TRBJ2-3; TRBD2 agrees at 10 bases. V gave up 4 bases and J gave up 5 bases; unmatched junction bases: 10. This CDR3 region has 16 residues. Per the germline V gene, CDR1 is SGDLS and CDR2 is YYNGEE. The CDR3: CASSPQGSGGRDTQYF. CDR3 bases: TGTGCCAGCAGCCCCCAGGGTAGCGGGGGGAGAGATACGCAGTATTTT.

This clonotype was observed at least ten times. The rearrangement links TRBV5-1 to TRBJ1-6; D unclear. The V end was cut by 4 bases, the J end by 3 bases, with 11 bases between. Germline V gene lookup returns CDR1 SGHRS and CDR2 YFSETQ. This CDR3 is built from 15 residues. In nucleotides, the CDR3 is TGCGCCAGCAGCCCGGGAGGCAGCTATAATTCACCCCTCCACTTT. It is translated as CASSPGGSYNSPLHF.